A single sample gave rise to the 15 T cell receptor beta chains below, sequenced in a study of OX40 agonist ivuxolimab in advanced cancers. Measured with immunoSEQ multiplex PCR; TCRdb has only the in-frame clones, and not every one. The sample consists of about 68,000 clones, more than 75% of them appearing once. The material was CD4+ or CD8+ T cells sorted from blood, obtained in a trial of the OX40 agonist ivuxolimab. The receptors were gathered from an adult with an advanced solid tumor such as melanoma, head and neck, liver or kidney cancer.

V is TRBV18 and J is TRBJ2-6, with D perhaps matching TRBD2 (6 bases). The V end was cut by 4 bases, the J end by 0 bases, with 10 bases between. CDR3 length: 16 amino acids. Germline V lookup: CDR1 KGHSH, CDR2 LQKENI. This CDR3 reads CASSRGEASGANVLTF. The CDR3 bases are TGTGCCAGCTCACGAGGGGAGGCCTCTGGGGCCAACGTCCTGACTTTC.

V is TRBV25-1 and J is TRBJ2-1; 7 bases fit TRBD1. V trimming: 5 bases; J trimming: 0 bases; junction bases outside the gene matches: 7. This CDR3 spans 16 amino acids. Germline loops: CDR1 MGHDK, CDR2 SYGVNS. The CDR3, as DNA: TGTGCCAGCAGTAATACAGGGGCCTTCTCCTACAATGAGCAGTTCTTC. It codes for CASSNTGAFSYNEQFF.

The chain carries TRBV6-5 and TRBJ2-7; D unresolved. Trimming removed 10 bases at V and 3 bases at J, with 16 bases between. CDR1 is MNHEY and CDR2 is SVGAGI in the germline V gene. This CDR3 is built from 13 residues. CDR3 sequence reads: CATPIGSLYEQYF. CDR3 in DNA: TGTGCCACTCCTATCGGATCCCTCTACGAGCAGTACTTC.

The chain combines TRBV15 with TRBJ1-4; D perhaps matches TRBD1 (5 bases). Germline V CDR1 and CDR2: LNHNV, YYDKDF (reference sequence). V was pared by 0 bases and J by 8 bases, with 16 bases between. The CDR3 covers 16 residues. The CDR3 DNA reads TGTGCCACCAGCAGAGAGGGGGGACTGACTCGAGAAAAACTGTTTTTT. This translates into CATSREGGLTREKLFF. The complete variable domain, with remaining parts taken from reference TRBV15 and TRBJ1-4, reads DAMVIQNPRYQVTQFGKPVTLSCSQTLNHNVMYWYQQKSSQAPKLLFHYYDKDFNNEADTPDNFQSRRPNTSFCFLDIRSPGLGDTAMYLCATSREGGLTREKLFFGSGTQLSVL.

This chain connects TRBV30 to TRBJ2-5; unclear D gene. V gave up 0 bases and J gave up 5 bases, with 10 bases separating them. The CDR3 is 13 residues long. Germline loops: CDR1 GTSNPN, CDR2 SVGIG (reference sequence). CDR3: CAWSVQRWETQYF. The CDR3, as DNA: TGTGCCTGGAGTGTACAAAGGTGGGAGACCCAGTACTTC.

This clone was seen a few times. J is TRBJ1-2 and V is TRBV5-4, with 8 bases aligning to TRBD1. The trim removed 4 bases at V and 7 bases at J, leaving 6 bases unmatched. CDR1 SGHNT and CDR2 YYREEE come from the germline V gene (reference sequence). CDR3 length: 13 residues. The CDR3 spells CASSPDRGLGYTF. The CDR3 coding sequence is TGTGCCAGCAGCCCCGACAGGGGTCTTGGCTACACCTTC.

There are a few counts of this clone. The V gene is TRBV9, the J gene TRBJ2-2, with D perhaps assigned TRBD1 or TRBD2 (5 bases each). Germline-derived CDR1 and CDR2 are SGDLS and YYNGEE. Trimming shortened V by 4 bases and J by 1 base, and 17 bases separated the two germline ends. The CDR3 sequence is 17 residues long. The CDR3 here is CASSLSGRVGNTGELFF. The CDR3 DNA reads TGTGCCAGCAGCCTCTCAGGGCGGGTAGGGAACACCGGGGAGCTGTTTTTT.

This clone showed up just once. This chain links TRBV9 with TRBJ2-4; 9 bases fit TRBD2. The CDR3 contains 16 residues. The ends lost 4 bases at V and 3 bases at J; junction bases unmatched: 8. The germline V gene encodes CDR1 SGDLS and CDR2 YYNGEE. CDR3 nucleotide sequence: TGTGCCAGCAGCATCCATAGCGGGAGTGGCAAAAACATTCAGTACTTC. It is translated as CASSIHSGSGKNIQYF. The whole variable domain, remainder taken from reference TRBV9 and TRBJ2-4, is DSGVTQTPKHLITATGQRVTLRCSPRSGDLSVYWYQQSLDQGLQFLIQYYNGEERAKGNILERFSAQQFPDLHSELNLSSLELGDSALYFCASSIHSGSGKNIQYFGAGTRLSVL.

The chain couples TRBV2 to TRBJ1-4, with TRBD1 as a possible D gene (6 bases). CDR1 is SNHLY and CDR2 is FYNNEI in the germline V gene. The germline V and J ends were trimmed by 4 bases and 0 bases, with 18 bases remaining between them. The CDR3 runs to 18 residues. The CDR3 reads CASSGSPGQLATNEKLFF. In DNA form, the CDR3 reads TGTGCCAGCAGTGGTAGTCCGGGACAACTCGCAACTAATGAAAAACTGTTTTTT.

In this sample, this clone turned up a few times. The gene calls are TRBV15 and TRBJ2-3; TRBD2 matches at 13 bases. The CDR3 has 20 amino acids. Germline V gene data show CDR1 as LNHNV and CDR2 as YYDKDF (reference sequence). Trimming removed 0 bases from V and 2 bases from J; junction bases left unmatched: 11. The CDR3 DNA reads as TGTGCCACCAGCAGAGATCGCACTAGCGGGAGGGACGGATACACAGATACGCAGTATTTT. Translating it yields CATSRDRTSGRDGYTDTQYF.

The chain is built from TRBV28 and TRBJ2-4; D possibly corresponds to TRBD1 (6 bases). The CDR3 runs to 17 residues. Germline CDR1 MDHEN, CDR2 SYDVKM. The V end was cut by 4 bases, the J end by 0 bases, with 16 bases between. CDR3 sequence reads: CASSSITGFLAKNIQYF. The CDR3 coding sequence is TGTGCCAGCAGTTCAATTACAGGGTTCCTAGCCAAAAACATTCAGTACTTC. Complete variable domain (other parts from reference TRBV28 and TRBJ2-4): DVKVTQSSRYLVKRTGEKVFLECVQDMDHENMFWYRQDPGLGLRLIYFSYDVKMKEKGDIPEGYSVSREKKERFSLILESASTNQTSMYLCASSSITGFLAKNIQYFGAGTRLSVL.

As DNA, the CDR3 is TGTGCCAGCAGCCGGGTAGTGAACACCGGGGAGCTGTTTTTT. It yields the protein CASSRVVNTGELFF. The V call is TRBV28, the J call TRBJ2-2, with no clear D. V was pared by 6 bases and J by 1 base, with 9 bases between. The CDR3 has 14 residues. Germline V gene lookup returns CDR1 MDHEN and CDR2 SYDVKM.

This clone was detected only a few times. The chain couples TRBV7-8 to TRBJ2-1; possibly TRBD1 or TRBD2 for D (5 bases each). The CDR3 consists of 17 residues. Trimming cost V 5 bases and J 7 bases, with 24 bases left between them. Germline-derived CDR1 and CDR2 are SGHVS and FQNEAQ. The CDR3 region has the DNA TGTGCCAGCAGCAATGGTTATTCGGGACCCCGAGGTAATGAGCAGTTCTTC. Protein: CASSNGYSGPRGNEQFF. The full variable domain, with the rest looked up from reference TRBV7-8 and TRBJ2-1, is GAGVSQSPRYKVAKRGQDVALRCDPISGHVSLFWYQQALGQGPEFLTYFQNEAQLDKSGLPSDRFFAERPEGSVSTLKIQRTQQEDSAVYLCASSNGYSGPRGNEQFFGPGTRLTVL.

The chain carries TRBV27 and TRBJ1-2; TRBD1 agrees at 8 bases. CDR1 is MNHEY and CDR2 is SMNVEV in the germline V gene (reference sequence). This CDR3 has 15 residues. V lost 5 bases, J lost 8 bases, and 13 bases stayed unmatched. The CDR3 DNA sequence: TGTGCCAGCAGTACTTCAGGGGGCGCGGGGCTAGGCTACACCTTC. It yields the protein CASSTSGGAGLGYTF.

The rearrangement uses TRBV28 and TRBJ1-1; D might be TRBD1 (5 bases). The CDR3 is 13 amino acids. The V gene's germline CDR1 is MDHEN and CDR2 SYDVKM. The V and J ends lost 6 bases and 2 bases respectively, with 10 bases between them. This CDR3 is CASRRGGNTEAFF. CDR3 coding DNA: TGTGCCAGCAGACGGGGGGGAAACACTGAAGCTTTCTTT. The whole variable domain, filled in from reference TRBV28 and TRBJ1-1, reads DVKVTQSSRYLVKRTGEKVFLECVQDMDHENMFWYRQDPGLGLRLIYFSYDVKMKEKGDIPEGYSVSREKKERFSLILESASTNQTSMYLCASRRGGNTEAFFGQGTRLTVV.